Below are 17 T cell receptor beta chains sequenced from a single sample in a study of T cell repertoires in cytomegalovirus infection. From the reads, TCRdb called clonotypes with MiXCR, one entry per CDR3 protein. This table has 230,000 or so distinct CDR3 sequences, approximately 40% appearing once. No cognate antigen is known for these TCRs. The material sequenced was CD8+ T cells from cultured PBMCs, taken from culture after CMV antigen stimulation. The receptors here all came from a human donor in good health (CMV status not recorded). Some clones in this sample may be carry-over from other donors' samples.

The chain carries TRBV10-3 and TRBJ2-5, with D possibly being TRBD2 (8 bases). This CDR3 is built from 15 residues. Germline V gene data show CDR1 as ENHRY and CDR2 as SYGVKD. V dropped 6 bases and J dropped 5 bases, with 19 bases sitting between them. The DNA of the CDR3 is TGTGCCATCAGCCGGGAGGGAGACAGGGACGAGACCCAGTACTTC. Translating gives CAISREGDRDETQYF.

V usage is TRBV27 and J usage is TRBJ1-5; 7 bases are shared with TRBD1. The CDR3 has 14 amino acids. The J segment lost 5 bases and the V segment lost 6 bases, leaving 7 bases of the junction unmatched. Germline CDR1 MNHEY, CDR2 SMNVEV (reference sequence). The DNA of the CDR3 is TGTGCCAGCAGGGGGGCGGGACAGCATCAGCCCCAGCATTTT. This codes for CASRGAGQHQPQHF.

This clonotype was counted a few times. The chain links TRBV9 to TRBJ1-1; 8 nucleotides match TRBD1. V shed 3 bases, J shed 1 base, and the junction held 5 bases outside the gene matches. Germline V gene lookup returns CDR1 SGDLS and CDR2 YYNGEE. The CDR3 loop spans 15 amino acids. The CDR3: CASSDVGQGNTEAFF. The CDR3 DNA follows: TGTGCCAGCAGCGACGTAGGACAGGGGAACACTGAAGCTTTCTTT.

This chain uses TRBV29-1 with TRBJ1-2; D might be TRBD1 (6 bases). The germline V gene has CDR1 SQVTM and CDR2 ANQGSEA. The CDR3 extends over 17 amino acids. V lost 0 bases and J lost 5, with 22 bases in between. CDR3 sequence (DNA): TGCAGCGTTGAAGATCCCCGCTTATGGGGGGCGCGGTATGGCTACACCTTC. Its protein product is CSVEDPRLWGARYGYTF.

This clonotype appeared a few times. The rearrangement joins TRBV7-3 to TRBJ2-7; D uncertain. Germline values: CDR1 SGHTA, CDR2 FQGTGA. There are 13 residues in the CDR3. Trimming cost V 5 bases and J 1 base, with 9 bases left between them. The CDR3 DNA is TGTGCCAGCAGCGCCGGTGATTCCTACGAGCAGTACTTC. This codes for CASSAGDSYEQYF.

This clonotype was counted a few times. V usage is TRBV5-1 and J usage is TRBJ2-7, with D perhaps TRBD1 or TRBD2 (5 bases each). V shed 4 bases and J shed 3 bases, with 11 bases lying between them. The CDR3 has 13 residues. Germline CDR1 reads SGHRS; CDR2 reads YFSETQ. The CDR3 nucleotides are TGCGCCAGCAGCCCAAATGGGGGCTACGAGCAGTACTTC. This gives the protein CASSPNGGYEQYF.

This clonotype was counted many times. V usage is TRBV4-2 and J usage is TRBJ2-1; 9 nucleotides match TRBD2. V lost 6 bases and J lost 5; bases outside the gene matches: 11. The germline V gene encodes CDR1 LGHNA and CDR2 YNFKEQ. CDR3 size: 16 residues. The CDR3 DNA follows: TGTGCCAGCAGATCTACTAGCGGGTGGAAAAACAATGAGCAGTTCTTC. This sequence encodes CASRSTSGWKNNEQFF.

The chain has TRBV11-2 and TRBJ2-1; D tentatively reads TRBD1 or TRBD2 (5 bases each). Germline V gives CDR1 SGHAT, CDR2 FQNNGV. CDR3 length: 18 amino acids. V was clipped by 3 bases and J by 8 bases, with 26 bases between them. This CDR3 is CASSFRGRQGVLVDEQFF. Here the CDR3 DNA reads TGTGCCAGCAGCTTCCGTGGAAGGCAGGGAGTTTTGGTCGATGAGCAGTTCTTC.

The chain combines TRBV5-1 with TRBJ2-7, with D possibly being TRBD1 (6 bases). The V gene lost 0 bases and the J gene lost 2 bases, with 9 bases spanning the gap. The CDR3 runs to 14 residues. Per germline, CDR1 SGHRS and CDR2 YFSETQ. CDR3 sequence: CASSLGAGAYEQYF. CDR3 nucleotides: TGCGCCAGCAGCTTGGGGGCAGGGGCCTACGAGCAGTACTTC.

In regard to this clonotype: The junction shows a germline mismatch at one end, possibly a read error. V usage is TRBV12-3 or TRBV12-4 and J usage is TRBJ2-5; a possible D gene is TRBD1 (5 bases). The CDR3 sequence is 15 residues long. The CDR3, as DNA: TGTGGCAGCAGCCGGACCTCAGGGTTTCAAGAGACCCAGTACTTC. It translates to CGSSRTSGFQETQYF.

Details on this clonotype: A read error is possible here, since a much larger clone lies one base away. The V gene is TRBV2, the J gene TRBJ2-7, with D perhaps TRBD2 (5 bases). This CDR3 comprises 13 residues. Trimming cost V 4 bases and J 0 bases, with 7 bases left between them. Germline V gene sequence: CDR1 SNHLY, CDR2 FYNNEI. This CDR3 reads CASSAGSSYEQYF. CDR3 sequence (DNA): TGTGCCAGCAGTGCGGGGAGCTCCTACGAGCAGTACTTC.

The chain combines TRBV7-8 with TRBJ2-3; maybe TRBD1 (6 bases). Germline CDR1 and CDR2: SGHVS and FQNEAQ. The length of the CDR3 is 17 residues. V was pared by 5 bases and J by 0 bases, with 18 bases between. The CDR3 DNA is TGTGCCAGCAGCCGCCTTCGACTGGGGGCGAGCACAGATACGCAGTATTTT. As protein: CASSRLRLGASTDTQYF. Drawing the rest from reference TRBV7-8 and TRBJ2-3, the complete variable domain is GAGVSQSPRYKVAKRGQDVALRCDPISGHVSLFWYQQALGQGPEFLTYFQNEAQLDKSGLPSDRFFAERPEGSVSTLKIQRTQQEDSAVYLCASSRLRLGASTDTQYFGPGTRLTVL.

This clonotype was found once. J is TRBJ1-5 and V is TRBV10-3; no clear D. CDR1 is ENHRY, CDR2 SYGVKD, per germline. The CDR3 consists of 14 residues. Trimming stripped 2 bases from V and 5 bases from J, with 10 bases between. The CDR3: CAISEVGGDQPQHF. The CDR3 DNA sequence: TGTGCCATCAGTGAGGTGGGCGGAGATCAGCCCCAGCATTTT.

This clonotype was picked up many times. This sequence joins TRBV7-9 and TRBJ1-1; 7 positions agree with TRBD1. The germline V gene has CDR1 SEHNR and CDR2 FQNEAQ (reference sequence). V gave up 7 bases and J gave up 0 bases; unmatched junction bases: 11. This CDR3 comprises 16 residues. CDR3 loop: CASTLTTGNMNTEAFF. CDR3 nucleotide sequence: TGTGCCAGCACCCTCACGACAGGGAATATGAACACTGAAGCTTTCTTT.

The chain combines TRBV9 with TRBJ2-1; the D gene is possibly TRBD1 (5 bases). V lost 2 bases, J lost 1 base, and 10 bases lay in between. Germline CDR1 SGDLS, CDR2 YYNGEE. This CDR3 has 15 residues. The CDR3 coding sequence is TGTGCCAGCAGCGTTGGGGCGGTATCCTACAATGAGCAGTTCTTC. Protein: CASSVGAVSYNEQFF.

The chain links TRBV27 to TRBJ1-1, with a tentative D call TRBD1 (6 bases). Germline values: CDR1 MNHEY, CDR2 SMNVEV (reference sequence). CDR3 length: 14 amino acids. With 0 bases removed from V and 4 bases from J, the gap between germline ends came to 9 bases. CDR3 residues: CASSLSVGATEAFF. The CDR3 nucleotides are TGTGCCAGCAGTTTATCGGTGGGGGCCACTGAAGCTTTCTTT.

The gene calls are TRBV20-1 and TRBJ2-4; 7 positions match TRBD2. The CDR3 runs to 17 residues. CDR1 DFQATT and CDR2 SNEGSKA come from the germline V gene (reference sequence). V shed 6 bases, J shed 8 bases, and the junction held 22 bases outside the gene matches. This CDR3 is CSAKEEGSGLSRHIQYF. In DNA form, the CDR3 reads TGCAGTGCGAAAGAAGAGGGTAGCGGGCTTTCTAGGCACATTCAGTACTTC.